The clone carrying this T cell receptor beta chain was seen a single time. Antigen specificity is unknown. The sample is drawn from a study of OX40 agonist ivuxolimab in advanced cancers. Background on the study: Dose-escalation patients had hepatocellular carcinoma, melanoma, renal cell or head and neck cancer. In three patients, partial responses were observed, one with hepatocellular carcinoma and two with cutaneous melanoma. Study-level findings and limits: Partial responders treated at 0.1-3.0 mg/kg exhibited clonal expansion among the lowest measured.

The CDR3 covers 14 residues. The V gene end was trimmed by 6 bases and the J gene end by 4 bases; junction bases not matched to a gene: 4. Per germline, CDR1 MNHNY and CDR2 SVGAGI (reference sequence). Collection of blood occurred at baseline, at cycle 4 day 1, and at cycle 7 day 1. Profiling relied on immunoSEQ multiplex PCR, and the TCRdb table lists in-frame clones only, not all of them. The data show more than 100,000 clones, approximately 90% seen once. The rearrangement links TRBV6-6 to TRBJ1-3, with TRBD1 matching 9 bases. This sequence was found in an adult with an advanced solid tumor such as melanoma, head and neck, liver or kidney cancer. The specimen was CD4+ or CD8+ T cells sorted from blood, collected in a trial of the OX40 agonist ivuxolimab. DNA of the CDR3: TGTGCCAGCAGCCAAGGACAGGGGGGAAACACCATATATTTT. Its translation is CASSQGQGGNTIYF.